This TCR beta chain was recovered during a study of beta chain features in type 1 diabetes. The germline gives CDR1 LNHDA, CDR2 SQIVND (reference sequence). The germline V and J ends were trimmed by 3 bases and 0 bases, with 18 bases remaining between them. This CDR3 comprises 19 residues. All of the isolated RNA was reverse transcribed, so expressed TCRB transcripts were sequenced. Clones were sequenced by immunoSEQ multiplex PCR, and TCRdb holds only the in-frame ones, with some missing. The repertoire holds hundreds of thousands of clones, with around 13% as singletons. What was sequenced was naive CD4+ T cells from blood. The chain combines TRBV19 with TRBJ2-6; no firm D call. This clonotype was sampled from a man aged 18 to 29 in good health. The CDR3 DNA follows: TGTGCCAGTAGTATTGTTATGCAACAAAAACACTCTGGGGCCAACGTCCTGACTTTC. As protein: CASSIVMQQKHSGANVLTF.